This T cell receptor (beta chain) was obtained from a study of graft-versus-host responses after intestinal transplantation. Whole-study context: Transplant types were multivisceral, liver-intestinal, or isolated intestinal.

J gave up 5 bases and V 0 bases, and 11 bases lay outside the gene matches. This CDR3 region has 16 residues. Germline assignment: CDR1 SGHRS and CDR2 YFSETQ. The table came from immunoSEQ multiplex PCR; TCRdb's copy has only in-frame clones and leaves some out. This table has roughly 38,000 clones, 90% to 95% appearing once. This sample comprised PBMCs, obtained 16 days after intestinal transplant. This sequence was found in a human patient who received an intestinal transplant, so some T cells may come from the graft donor. This chain links TRBV5-1 with TRBJ2-7; 7 positions agree with TRBD1. CDR3 sequence (DNA): TGCGCCAGCAGCTTGGGGACAGGATTAGGGCTTCACGAGCAGTACTTC. This translates into CASSLGTGLGLHEQYF.